This T cell receptor (beta chain) derives from a study of blood T cell repertoires in COVID-19. Study-level background: Sites in the United States, Italy and Spain provided acute and convalescent COVID-19 samples. The analysed material was cDNA or gDNA that came from T cells, B-cell-depleted T cells, or PBMCs.

Trimming at V came to 0 bases and at J to 2 bases, leaving 8 bases not matched to a gene. The CDR3 sequence is 18 residues long. Germline V CDR1 and CDR2: MNHNS, SASEGT. Original analysis: Reference gene primer amplification yielded estimated nucleated cell counts. The repertoire was sequenced with immunoSEQ multiplex PCR; TCRdb's copy has only in-frame clones and lacks some. V and J calls and clone size are as listed in that table; D and trimming were resolved from the DNA. The sample includes about 190,000 clones, around 84% of them seen just once. The receptor comes from a human donor in a cohort sampled during active COVID-19. The chain carries TRBV6-1 and TRBJ1-5; the match to TRBD1 covers 9 bases. Sequencing used peripheral blood. The CDR3 protein is CASSEAGTGKRGNQPQHF. The CDR3 DNA is TGTGCCAGCAGTGAAGCGGGGACAGGGAAGAGGGGCAATCAGCCCCAGCATTTT.